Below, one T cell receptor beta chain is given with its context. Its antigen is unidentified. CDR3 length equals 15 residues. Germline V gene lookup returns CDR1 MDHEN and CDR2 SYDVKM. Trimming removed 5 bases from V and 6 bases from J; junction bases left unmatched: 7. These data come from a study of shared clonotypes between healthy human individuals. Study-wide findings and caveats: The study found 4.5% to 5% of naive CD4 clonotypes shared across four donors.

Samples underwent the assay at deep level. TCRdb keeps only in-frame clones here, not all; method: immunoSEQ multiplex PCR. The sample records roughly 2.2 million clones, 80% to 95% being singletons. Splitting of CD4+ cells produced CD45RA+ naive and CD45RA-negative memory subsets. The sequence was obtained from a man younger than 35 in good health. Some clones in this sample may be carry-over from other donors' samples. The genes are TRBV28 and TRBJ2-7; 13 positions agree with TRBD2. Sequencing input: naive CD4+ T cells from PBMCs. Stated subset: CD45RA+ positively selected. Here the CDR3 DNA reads TGTGCCAGCAGTGCTCCCGGGACTAGCGGGGTCGAGCAGTACTTC. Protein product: CASSAPGTSGVEQYF.